This TCR beta chain came from a study of blood T cell repertoires in COVID-19 (dated by TCRdb to about 2020). Study-wide context: Samples from collaborators originated in the United States, Italy and Spain and spanned both the acute and convalescent phases of COVID-19. The material from the prospective study consisted of cDNA or gDNA derived from T cells, B-cell-depleted T cells, or PBMCs. Deeply sampled blood TCRbeta repertoires from subjects exposed to, actively infected with, or recovered from COVID-19 were included in the dataset. A freely available public database, intended as a resource for researchers studying the immune response to SARS-CoV-2, is where the repertoires were released. Samples came from the ongoing ImmuneRACE study (first 160 participants) plus 1,254 subjects from 6 global collaborators. A de-identified subject ID, COVID-19 status, age in years and sex were almost always included in the sample metadata. Where HLA class I and class II types were available, the types were taken from metadata supplied by the sample provider, not from assay-based typing. What the work shows at the level of the full study, not this receptor alone: Clinical and demographic metadata were provided uncurated, with the amount varying by source and participant.

TCRbeta CDR3 regions were amplified from genomic DNA by means of the immunoSEQ Assay, a bias-controlled multiplex PCR. Processing in the source paper ran as follows. The number of nucleated cells in each sample was estimated by amplification of reference gene primers within the assay. To quantify the absolute abundance of each unique TCRbeta CDR3 rearrangement, sequence reads were collapsed and filtered. Productive Simpson clonality was computed per sample as the square root of Simpson's diversity index over productive rearrangements. TCRdb carries this immuneACCESS record with in-frame sequences only. Its versions omit some clonotypes, under half of them owing to an unresolved V gene in the studies checked, with the rest unexplained. The DNA was the basis for D and trimming; V, J and clone size are from that table. This sample holds roughly 350,000 clones; approximately 87% were observed only once. 10% of the sample is held by the ten biggest clonotypes.

Concerning this clone itself: The target of this receptor is not known. Per-base quality was not reported, and no clone a single base away is much larger than it.

V and J are trimmed by 4 bases and 8 bases, and the gene matches miss 11 bases of the junction. CDR3 length: 15 amino acids, cysteine to phenylalanine. The kept DNA is CDR3 alone, 45 bases in frame from the first base. Based on the germline V gene, the CDR1 and CDR2 sequences are SGHTA and FQGTGA. In Seattle, one collaborating source enrolled patients while the infection was active and tracked those patients longitudinally over the course of disease. The collaborating institutions used their own protocols to collect whole blood in K2EDTA tubes. For TCRbeta analysis, collaborator samples were shipped as frozen whole blood, as isolated PBMCs, or as DNA extracted from either sample type.

Here the chain combines TRBV7-3 and TRBJ2-4, and TRBD2 matches 7 of the central bases. The clonotype was recovered from a woman in her twenties or thirties with COVID-19, enrolled during active disease. Sequenced material: peripheral blood. The DNA reads TGTGCCAGCAGCTCTCGGGGCGGGAGTGGGTACATTCAGTACTTC. Its protein is CASSSRGGSGYIQYF. When the CDR3 is completed using the reference TRBV7-3 and TRBJ2-4 genes on either side, the full variable domain is GAGVSQTPSNKVTEKGKYVELRCDPISGHTALYWYRQSLGQGPEFLIYFQGTGAADDSGLPNDRFFAVRPEGSVSTLKIQRTERGDSAVYLCASSSRGGSGYIQYFGAGTRLSVL.